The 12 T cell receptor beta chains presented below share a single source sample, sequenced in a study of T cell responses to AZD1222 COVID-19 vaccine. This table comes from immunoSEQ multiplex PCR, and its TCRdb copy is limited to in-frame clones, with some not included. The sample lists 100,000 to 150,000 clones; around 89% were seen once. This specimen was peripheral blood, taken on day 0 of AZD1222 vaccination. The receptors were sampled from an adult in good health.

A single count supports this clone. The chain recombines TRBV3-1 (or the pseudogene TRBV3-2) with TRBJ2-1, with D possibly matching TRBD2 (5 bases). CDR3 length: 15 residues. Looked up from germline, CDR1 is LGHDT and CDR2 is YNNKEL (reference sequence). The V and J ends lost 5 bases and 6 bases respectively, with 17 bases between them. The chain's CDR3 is CASSRWGAGINEQFF. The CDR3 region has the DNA TGTGCCAGCAGCAGATGGGGAGCAGGAATCAATGAGCAGTTCTTC.

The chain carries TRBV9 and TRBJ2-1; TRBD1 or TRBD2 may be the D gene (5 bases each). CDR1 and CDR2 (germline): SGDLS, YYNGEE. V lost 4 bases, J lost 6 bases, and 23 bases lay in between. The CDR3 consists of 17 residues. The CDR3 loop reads CASSPKEGSRSFNEQFF. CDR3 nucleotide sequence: TGTGCCAGCAGCCCCAAAGAGGGGTCCCGATCATTCAATGAGCAGTTCTTC.

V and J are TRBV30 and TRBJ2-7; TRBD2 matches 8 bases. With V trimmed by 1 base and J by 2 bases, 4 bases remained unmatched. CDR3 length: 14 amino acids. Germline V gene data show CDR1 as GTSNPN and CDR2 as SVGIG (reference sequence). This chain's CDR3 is CAWSGIAGPYEQYF. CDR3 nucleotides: TGTGCCTGGAGTGGTATAGCGGGACCCTACGAGCAGTACTTC.

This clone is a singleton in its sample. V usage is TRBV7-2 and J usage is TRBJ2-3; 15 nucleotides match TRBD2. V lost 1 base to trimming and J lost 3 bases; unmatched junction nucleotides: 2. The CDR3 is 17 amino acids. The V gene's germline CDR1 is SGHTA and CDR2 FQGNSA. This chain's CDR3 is CASSLVGTSGGTDTQYF. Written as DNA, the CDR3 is TGTGCCAGCAGCTTAGTCGGGACTAGCGGGGGGACAGATACGCAGTATTTT.

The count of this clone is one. The CDR3 region has the DNA TGTGCCAGCAGCTACAGGGTAGATCAGCCCCAGCATTTT. It is translated as CASSYRVDQPQHF. V is TRBV7-2 and J is TRBJ1-5; D might be TRBD1 (6 bases). Per germline, CDR1 SGHTA and CDR2 FQGNSA. The CDR3 extends over 13 amino acids. Trimming left V 4 bases short and J 5 bases short, with 9 bases between.

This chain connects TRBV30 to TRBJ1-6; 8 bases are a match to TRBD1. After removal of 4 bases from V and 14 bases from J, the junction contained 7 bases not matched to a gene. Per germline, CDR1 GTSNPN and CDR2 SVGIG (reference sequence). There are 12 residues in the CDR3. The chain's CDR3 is CAWTGGVGALHF. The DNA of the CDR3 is TGTGCCTGGACAGGGGGCGTTGGGGCCCTCCACTTT.

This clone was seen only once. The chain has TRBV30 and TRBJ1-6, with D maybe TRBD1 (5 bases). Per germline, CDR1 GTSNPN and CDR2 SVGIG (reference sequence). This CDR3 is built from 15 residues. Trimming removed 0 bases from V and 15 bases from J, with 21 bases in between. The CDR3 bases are TGTGCCTGGAGTGTACGTCTGACAGTGGTGGGAGACCTCCACTTT. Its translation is CAWSVRLTVVGDLHF.

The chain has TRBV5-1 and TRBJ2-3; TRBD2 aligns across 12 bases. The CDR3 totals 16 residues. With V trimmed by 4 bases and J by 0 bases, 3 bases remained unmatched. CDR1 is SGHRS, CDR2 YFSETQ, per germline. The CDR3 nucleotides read TGCGCCAGCAGCGCCACTAGCGGGGGGAGCACAGATACGCAGTATTTT. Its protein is CASSATSGGSTDTQYF.

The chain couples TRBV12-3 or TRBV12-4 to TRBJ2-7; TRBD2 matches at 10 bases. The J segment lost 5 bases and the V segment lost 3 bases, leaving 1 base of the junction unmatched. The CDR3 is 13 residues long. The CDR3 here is CASSFTSGDEQYF. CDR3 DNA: TGTGCCAGCAGTTTTACTAGCGGGGACGAGCAGTACTTC.

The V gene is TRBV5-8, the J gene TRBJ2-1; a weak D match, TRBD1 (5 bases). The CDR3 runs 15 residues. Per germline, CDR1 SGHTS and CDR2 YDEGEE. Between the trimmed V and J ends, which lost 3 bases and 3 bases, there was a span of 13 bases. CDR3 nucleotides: TGTGCCAGCAGCTCGGGTCCCACAGGCTACAATGAGCAGTTCTTC. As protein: CASSSGPTGYNEQFF.

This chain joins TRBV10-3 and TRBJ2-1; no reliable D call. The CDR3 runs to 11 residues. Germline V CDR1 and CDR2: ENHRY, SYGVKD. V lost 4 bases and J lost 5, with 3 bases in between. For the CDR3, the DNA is TGTGCCATCAGTGGCGACAATGAGCAGTTCTTC. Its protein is CAISGDNEQFF.

The CDR3 sequence is CASSSPGQTTRYGYTF. The CDR3 DNA reads TGTGCCAGCAGTTCCCCCGGACAGACTACTAGATATGGCTACACCTTC. This chain uses TRBV28 with TRBJ1-2, with D maybe TRBD1 (6 bases). V lost 4 bases and J 5 bases, leaving 20 bases between the germline ends. The V gene's germline CDR1 is MDHEN and CDR2 SYDVKM. The CDR3 spans 16 residues.